The text below deals with one TCR beta chain. Its antigen is unidentified. The data stem from a study of T cell repertoires in cytomegalovirus infection. Trimming pared 8 bases from V and 0 bases from J, leaving 9 bases between. Germline assignment: CDR1 SNHLY and CDR2 FYNNEI. The CDR3 spans 13 residues. One entry per CDR3 protein, called by TCRdb with MiXCR from the reads. The top ten hold 12% of the sample, which has 800,000 to 950,000 distinct CDR3 sequences, about 33% seen once. Source: cultured CD8+ T cells from PBMCs, taken from culture after CMV antigen stimulation. The V and J genes are TRBV2 and TRBJ2-3; the D is unclear. This TCR came from a human donor in good health (CMV status not recorded). Some clones in this sample may be carry-over from other donors' samples. CDR3 DNA sequence: TGTGCCAGCGAAGGCAGGAGCACAGATACGCAGTATTTT. Protein: CASEGRSTDTQYF.